A selection of T cell receptor beta chains follows, all from one sample in a study of CDR3 diversity in severe acne. TCRdb recomputed calls from the PCR reads with MiXCR, one row per CDR3 protein. In the table there are roughly 100,000 distinct CDR3 sequences, around 56% of which are singletons. The sequenced material came from blood. All receptors derive from a male donor with acne. Each CDR3 is given with its conserved first and last residue.

v_gene: TRBV6-5
j_gene: TRBJ2-7
CDR3aa: CASSYEAGGPYEQYF

v_gene: TRBV19
j_gene: TRBJ1-5
CDR3aa: CASRASSSLIQPQHF

v_gene: TRBV19
j_gene: TRBJ1-5
CDR3aa: CASRGADNFKPQHF

v_gene: TRBV5-5
j_gene: TRBJ1-5
CDR3aa: CASSWKQDSNQPQHF

v_gene: TRBV7-9
j_gene: TRBJ1-2
CDR3aa: CASSLDSQLDYGYTF

v_gene: TRBV6-6
j_gene: TRBJ1-1
CDR3aa: CASSRQVEAFF

v_gene: TRBV29-1
j_gene: TRBJ1-1
CDR3aa: CSGGQGTNAEAFF

v_gene: TRBV5-5
j_gene: TRBJ1-6
CDR3aa: CASSFSGTGNSPLHF

v_gene: TRBV29-1
j_gene: TRBJ2-1
CDR3aa: CSVWTSGSGYNEQFF

v_gene: TRBV7-3
j_gene: TRBJ2-1
CDR3aa: CASSLGLYNEQFF

v_gene: TRBV20-1
j_gene: TRBJ2-7
CDR3aa: CSATGTSRSGYEQYF

v_gene: TRBV7-2
j_gene: TRBJ2-7
CDR3aa: CASSISVHPTYEQYF

v_gene: TRBV7-3
j_gene: TRBJ2-1
CDR3aa: CASSHRGTTEQFF

v_gene: TRBV20-1
j_gene: TRBJ2-2
CDR3aa: CSARTAGTSGGELFF

v_gene: TRBV7-3
j_gene: TRBJ2-7
CDR3aa: CASSPDSTYEQYF

v_gene: TRBV10-2
j_gene: TRBJ1-2
CDR3aa: CASLDRGNYGYTF